A single T cell receptor beta chain is shown here with its context. The data are from a study of CD8 T cells in Susac syndrome. RNA was extracted with the RNeasy kit, and a quantity of roughly 0.5 to 1 ug was reverse transcribed using random hexamers. Each CDR3 protein gets one entry after TCRdb re-called the immunoSEQ multiplex PCR reads with MiXCR. The sample has around 85,000 distinct CDR3 sequences, roughly 94% seen once. The germline CDR1 and CDR2 sequences are MNHEY and SMNVEV (reference sequence). V lost 0 bases and J 4 bases, leaving 15 bases between the germline ends. The CDR3 is 17 residues long.

The receptor comes from a human donor with Susac syndrome. Source material: CD8+ T cells from PBMCs. The rearrangement joins TRBV27 to TRBJ2-2, with a weak D call TRBD1 (6 bases). CDR3 amino acids: CASSLSLAGAPTGELFF. In DNA, the CDR3 is TGTGCCAGCAGTTTATCCTTGGCAGGGGCCCCCACCGGGGAGCTGTTTTTT.